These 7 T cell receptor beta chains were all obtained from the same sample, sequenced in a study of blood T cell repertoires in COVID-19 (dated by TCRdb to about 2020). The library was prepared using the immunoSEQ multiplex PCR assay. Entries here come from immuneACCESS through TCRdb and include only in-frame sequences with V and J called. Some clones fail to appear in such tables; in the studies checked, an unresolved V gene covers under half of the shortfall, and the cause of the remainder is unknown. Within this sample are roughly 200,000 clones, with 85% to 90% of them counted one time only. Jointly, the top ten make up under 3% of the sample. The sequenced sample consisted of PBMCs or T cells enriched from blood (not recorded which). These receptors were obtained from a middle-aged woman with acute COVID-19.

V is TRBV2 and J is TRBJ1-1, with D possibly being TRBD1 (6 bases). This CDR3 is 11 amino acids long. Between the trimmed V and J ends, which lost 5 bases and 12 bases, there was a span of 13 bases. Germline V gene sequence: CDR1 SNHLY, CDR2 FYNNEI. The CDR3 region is CASSSQGRPFF. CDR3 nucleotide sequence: TGTGCCAGCAGTTCACAGGGACGACCTTTCTTT.

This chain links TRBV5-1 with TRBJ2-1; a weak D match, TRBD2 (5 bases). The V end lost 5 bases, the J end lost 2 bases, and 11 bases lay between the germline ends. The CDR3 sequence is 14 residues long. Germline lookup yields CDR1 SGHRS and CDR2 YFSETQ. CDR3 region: CASSSSGTYNEQFF. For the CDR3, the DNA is TGCGCCAGCAGTTCAAGCGGAACCTACAATGAGCAGTTCTTC.

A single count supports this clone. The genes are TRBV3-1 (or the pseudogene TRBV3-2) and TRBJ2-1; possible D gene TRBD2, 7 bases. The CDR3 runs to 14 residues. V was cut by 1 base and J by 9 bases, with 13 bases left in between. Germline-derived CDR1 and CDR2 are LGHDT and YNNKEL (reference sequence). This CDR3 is CASSQGGGVVEQFF. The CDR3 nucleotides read TGTGCCAGCAGCCAAGGAGGGGGGGTCGTTGAGCAGTTCTTC.

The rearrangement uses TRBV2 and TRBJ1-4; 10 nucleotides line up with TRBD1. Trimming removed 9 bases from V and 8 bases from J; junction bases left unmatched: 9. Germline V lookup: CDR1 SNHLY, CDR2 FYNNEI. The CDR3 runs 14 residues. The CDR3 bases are TGTGCCAGTAACACGGGACAGGGGAACGAAAAACTGTTTTTT. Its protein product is CASNTGQGNEKLFF. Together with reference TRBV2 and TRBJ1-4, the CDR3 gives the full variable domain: EPEVTQTPSHQVTQMGQEVILRCVPISNHLYFYWYRQILGQKVEFLVSFYNNEISEKSEIFDDQFSVERPDGSNFTLKIRSTKLEDSAMYFCASNTGQGNEKLFFGSGTQLSVL.

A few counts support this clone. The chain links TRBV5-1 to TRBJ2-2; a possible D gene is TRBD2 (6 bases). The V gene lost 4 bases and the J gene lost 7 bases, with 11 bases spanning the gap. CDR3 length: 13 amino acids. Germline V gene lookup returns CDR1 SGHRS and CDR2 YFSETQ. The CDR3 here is CASSLTTSGELFF. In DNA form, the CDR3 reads TGCGCCAGCAGCCTAACGACTAGCGGGGAGCTGTTTTTT.

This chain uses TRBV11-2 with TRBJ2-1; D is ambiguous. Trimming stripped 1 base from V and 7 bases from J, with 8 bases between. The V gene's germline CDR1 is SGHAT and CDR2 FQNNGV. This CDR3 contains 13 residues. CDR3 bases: TGTGCCAGCAGCTTAGCTCAACTAAATGAGCAGTTCTTC. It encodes CASSLAQLNEQFF.

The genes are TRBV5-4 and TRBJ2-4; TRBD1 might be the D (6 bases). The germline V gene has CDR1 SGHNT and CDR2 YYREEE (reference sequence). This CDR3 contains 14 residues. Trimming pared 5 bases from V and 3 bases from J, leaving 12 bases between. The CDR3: CASSLQGSKNIQYF. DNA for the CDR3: TGTGCCAGCAGTCTCCAGGGGAGCAAAAACATTCAGTACTTC.